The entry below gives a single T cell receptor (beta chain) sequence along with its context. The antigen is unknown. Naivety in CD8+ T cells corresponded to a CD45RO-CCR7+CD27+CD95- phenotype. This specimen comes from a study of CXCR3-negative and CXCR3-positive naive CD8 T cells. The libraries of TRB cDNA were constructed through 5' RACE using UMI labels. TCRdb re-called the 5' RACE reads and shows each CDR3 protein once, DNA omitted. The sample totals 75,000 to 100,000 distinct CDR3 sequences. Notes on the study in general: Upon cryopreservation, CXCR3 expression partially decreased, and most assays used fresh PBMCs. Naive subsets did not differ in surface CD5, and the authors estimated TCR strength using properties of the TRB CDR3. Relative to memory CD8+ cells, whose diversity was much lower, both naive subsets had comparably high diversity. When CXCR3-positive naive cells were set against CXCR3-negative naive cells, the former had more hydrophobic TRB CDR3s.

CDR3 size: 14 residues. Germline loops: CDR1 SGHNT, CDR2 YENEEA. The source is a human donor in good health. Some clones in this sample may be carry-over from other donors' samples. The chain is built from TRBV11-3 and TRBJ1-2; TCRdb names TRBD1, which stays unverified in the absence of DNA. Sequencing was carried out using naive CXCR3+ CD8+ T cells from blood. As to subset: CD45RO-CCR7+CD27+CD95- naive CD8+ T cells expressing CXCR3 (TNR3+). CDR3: CASSHPRGGYGYTF.